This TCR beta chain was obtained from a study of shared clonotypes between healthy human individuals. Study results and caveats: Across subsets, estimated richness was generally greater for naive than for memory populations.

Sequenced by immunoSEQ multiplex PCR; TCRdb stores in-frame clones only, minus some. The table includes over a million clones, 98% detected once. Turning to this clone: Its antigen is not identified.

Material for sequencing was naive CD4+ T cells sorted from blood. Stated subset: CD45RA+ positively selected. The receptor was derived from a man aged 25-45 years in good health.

CDR3 in amino acids: CAWDTGNQPQHF. CDR3 in DNA: TGTGCCTGGGACACAGGCAATCAGCCCCAGCATTTT. This chain links TRBV30 with TRBJ1-5; D gene unclear. Germline assignment: CDR1 GTSNPN and CDR2 SVGIG (reference sequence). Between the trimmed V and J ends, which lost 5 bases and 2 bases, there was a span of 7 bases. This CDR3 spans 12 amino acids.